Sequencing of this T cell receptor beta chain was carried out in a study of cytomegalovirus exposure and HLA in healthy donors. Primers: 60 Vbeta forward and 13 Jbeta reverse. Assay used: immunoSEQ multiplex PCR; TCRdb lists only in-frame clones, some missing. The table lists roughly 200,000 clones, over 70% of them singletons. V shed 6 bases and J 1 base; nucleotides not matched to a gene: 6. The CDR3 totals 16 residues. From germline, CDR1 is LGHNT and CDR2 FRNRAP. The rearrangement links TRBV12-5 to TRBJ2-2; 9 bases line up with TRBD1. This receptor was taken from an older woman in good health and CMV-seropositive. Sequenced material: PBMCs. The DNA of the CDR3 is TGTGCTAGTGGCCCCGCGGACAGGGGGAACACCGGGGAGCTGTTTTTT. Amino acid sequence: CASGPADRGNTGELFF. Supplemented by reference TRBV12-5 and TRBJ2-2, the full variable domain reads DARVTQTPRHKVTEMGQEVTMRCQPILGHNTVFWYRQTMMQGLELLAYFRNRAPLDDSGMPKDRFSAEMPDATLATLKIQPSEPRDSAVYFCASGPADRGNTGELFFGEGSRLTVL.